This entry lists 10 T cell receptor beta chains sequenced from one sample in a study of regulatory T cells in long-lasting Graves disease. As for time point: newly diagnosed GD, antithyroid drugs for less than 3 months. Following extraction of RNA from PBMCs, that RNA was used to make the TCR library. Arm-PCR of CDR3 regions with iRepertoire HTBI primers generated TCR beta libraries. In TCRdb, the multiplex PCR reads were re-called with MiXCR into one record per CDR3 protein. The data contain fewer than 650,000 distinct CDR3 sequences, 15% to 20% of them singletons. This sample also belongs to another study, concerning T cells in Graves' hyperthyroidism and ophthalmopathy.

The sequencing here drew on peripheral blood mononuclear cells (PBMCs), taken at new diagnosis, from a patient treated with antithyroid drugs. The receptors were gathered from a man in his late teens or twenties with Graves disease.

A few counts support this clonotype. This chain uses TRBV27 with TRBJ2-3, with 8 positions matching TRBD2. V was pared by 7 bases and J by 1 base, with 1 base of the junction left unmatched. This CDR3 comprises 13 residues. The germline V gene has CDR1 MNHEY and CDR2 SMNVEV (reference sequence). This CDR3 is CASKLAGTDTQYF. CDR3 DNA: TGTGCCAGCAAACTAGCGGGCACAGATACGCAGTATTTT.

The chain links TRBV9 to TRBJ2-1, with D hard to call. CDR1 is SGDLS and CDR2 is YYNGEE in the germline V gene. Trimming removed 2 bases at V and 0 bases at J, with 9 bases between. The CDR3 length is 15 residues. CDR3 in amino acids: CASSVELSSYNEQFF. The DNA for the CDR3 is TGTGCCAGCAGCGTTGAACTGAGCTCCTACAATGAGCAGTTCTTC.

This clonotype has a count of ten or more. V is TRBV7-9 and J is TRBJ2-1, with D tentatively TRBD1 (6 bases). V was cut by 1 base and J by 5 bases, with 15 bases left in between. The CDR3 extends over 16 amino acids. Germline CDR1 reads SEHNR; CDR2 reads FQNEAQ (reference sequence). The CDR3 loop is CASSLGAYRVHNEQFF. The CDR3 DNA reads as TGTGCCAGCAGCTTAGGTGCATACAGGGTCCACAATGAGCAGTTCTTC.

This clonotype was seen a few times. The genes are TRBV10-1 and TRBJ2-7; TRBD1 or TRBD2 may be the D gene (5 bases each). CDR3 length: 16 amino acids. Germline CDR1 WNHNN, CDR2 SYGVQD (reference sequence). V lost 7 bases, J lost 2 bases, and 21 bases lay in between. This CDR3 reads CASNILAGEGPYEQYF. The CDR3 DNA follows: TGCGCCAGCAATATTCTTGCGGGCGAGGGGCCCTACGAGCAGTACTTC.

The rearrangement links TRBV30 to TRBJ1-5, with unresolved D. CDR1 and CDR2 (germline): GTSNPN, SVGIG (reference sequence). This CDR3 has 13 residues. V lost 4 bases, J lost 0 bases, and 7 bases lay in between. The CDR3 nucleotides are TGTGCCTGGACAGGCAATAGCAATCAGCCCCAGCATTTT. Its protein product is CAWTGNSNQPQHF.

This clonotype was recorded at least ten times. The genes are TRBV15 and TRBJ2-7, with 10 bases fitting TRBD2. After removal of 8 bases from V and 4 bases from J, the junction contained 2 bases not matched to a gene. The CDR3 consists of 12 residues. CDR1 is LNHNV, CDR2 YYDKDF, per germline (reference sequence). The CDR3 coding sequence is TGTGCCACCTCTAGCGGGAGTTACGAGCAGTACTTC. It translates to CATSSGSYEQYF.

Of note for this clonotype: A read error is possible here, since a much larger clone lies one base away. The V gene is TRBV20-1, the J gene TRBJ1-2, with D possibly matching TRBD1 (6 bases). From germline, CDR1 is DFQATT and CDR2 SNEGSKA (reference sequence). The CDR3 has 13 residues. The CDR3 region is CSASDGQNYGYAF. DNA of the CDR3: TGCAGTGCTAGCGATGGACAGAACTATGGCTACGCCTTC.

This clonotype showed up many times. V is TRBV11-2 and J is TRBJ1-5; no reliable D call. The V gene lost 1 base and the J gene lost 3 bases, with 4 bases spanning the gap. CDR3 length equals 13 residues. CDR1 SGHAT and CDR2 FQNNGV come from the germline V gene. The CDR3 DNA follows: TGTGCCAGCAGCTTAGTAGACAATCAGCCCCAGCATTTT. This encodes CASSLVDNQPQHF.

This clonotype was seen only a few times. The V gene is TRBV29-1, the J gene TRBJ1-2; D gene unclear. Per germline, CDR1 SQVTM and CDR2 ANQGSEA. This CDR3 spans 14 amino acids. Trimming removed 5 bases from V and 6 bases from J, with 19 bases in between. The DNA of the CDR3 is TGCAGCGTTACCCTGGGCCCAGGACGAAATGGCTACACCTTC. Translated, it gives CSVTLGPGRNGYTF.

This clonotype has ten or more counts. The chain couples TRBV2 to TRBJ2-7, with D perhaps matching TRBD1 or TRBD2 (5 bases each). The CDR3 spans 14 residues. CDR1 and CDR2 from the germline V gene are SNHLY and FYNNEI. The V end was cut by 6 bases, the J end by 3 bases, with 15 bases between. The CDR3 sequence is CASRGDHPNYEQYF. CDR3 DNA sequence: TGTGCCAGCAGGGGGGACCACCCAAACTACGAGCAGTACTTC.